Below are 26 T cell receptor beta chains sequenced from a single sample in a study of blood T cell repertoires in COVID-19 (dated by TCRdb to the early 2020s). The receptor library was made with the immunoSEQ multiplex PCR assay. As stored in TCRdb, this immuneACCESS dataset retains in-frame rearrangements with V and J assigned. A fraction of the clones does not appear; measured against another copy, unresolved V genes explain less than half of the discrepancy, and the remainder lacks a known reason. The sample includes about 190,000 clones, with approximately 84% observed a single time. Approximately 5% of the sample lies in the top ten. The sequencing input was peripheral blood. These receptors came from a woman in her sixties or seventies with active or convalescent COVID-19.

CDR3 sequence reads: CASSLTGTSTDTQYF. The CDR3 DNA reads as TGTGCCAGCAGCCTCACCGGGACTTCCACAGATACGCAGTATTTT. J is TRBJ2-3 and V is TRBV9; D is possibly TRBD2 (6 bases). CDR3 length: 15 residues. The germline V gene has CDR1 SGDLS and CDR2 YYNGEE. V was pared by 4 bases and J by 2 bases, with 14 bases between.

This clone was observed a handful of times. The rearrangement links TRBV7-6 to TRBJ2-7; 7 positions match TRBD1. The CDR3 totals 14 residues. The J segment lost 3 bases and the V segment lost 0 bases, leaving 2 bases of the junction unmatched. Germline values: CDR1 SGHVS, CDR2 FNYEAQ. The CDR3 loop is CASSLAAGGYEQYF. CDR3 bases: TGTGCCAGCAGCTTAGCGGCAGGGGGCTACGAGCAGTACTTC.

The chain employs TRBV28 and TRBJ1-5; 11 bases align to TRBD1. This CDR3 spans 20 amino acids. Germline V gene lookup returns CDR1 MDHEN and CDR2 SYDVKM. V lost 6 bases and J lost 0; bases outside the gene matches: 16. In nucleotides, the CDR3 is TGTGCCAGCAGCCCCCCGTCCGGGACAGGGGGAGTCTATAGCAATCAGCCCCAGCATTTT. This gives the protein CASSPPSGTGGVYSNQPQHF.

This chain uses TRBV5-1 with TRBJ2-5; possibly TRBD2 for D (6 bases). The CDR3 loop spans 15 amino acids. Germline V gene data show CDR1 as SGHRS and CDR2 as YFSETQ. The ends were cut back, 5 bases at V and 5 bases at J, with 19 bases in the middle. CDR3 bases: TGCGCCAGCAGTTTGACGGTTACTAGCTATGAGACCCAGTACTTC. Protein product: CASSLTVTSYETQYF.

The chain combines TRBV5-1 with TRBJ2-1; D call uncertain. CDR1 SGHRS and CDR2 YFSETQ come from the germline V gene. V lost 1 base and J 0 bases, leaving 17 bases between the germline ends. There are 18 residues in the CDR3. Here the CDR3 reads CASSLTPRFLSSYNEQFF. CDR3 nucleotide sequence: TGCGCCAGCAGCTTGACCCCTCGGTTCCTTAGCTCCTACAATGAGCAGTTCTTC.

This chain links TRBV5-1 with TRBJ1-6; 8 nucleotides agree with TRBD1. This CDR3 contains 14 residues. Losses at the gene ends were 0 bases for V and 10 bases for J; bases not matched to a gene: 3. The germline CDR1 and CDR2 sequences are SGHRS and YFSETQ. CDR3 sequence: CASSLDPGGSPLHF. Written as DNA, the CDR3 is TGCGCCAGCAGCTTGGATCCAGGGGGCTCACCCCTCCACTTT. Supplemented by reference TRBV5-1 and TRBJ1-6, the full variable domain reads KAGVTQTPRYLIKTRGQQVTLSCSPISGHRSVSWYQQTPGQGLQFLFEYFSETQRNKGNFPGRFSGRQFSNSRSEMNVSTLELGDSALYLCASSLDPGGSPLHFGNGTRLTVT.

The V call is TRBV19, the J call TRBJ2-6; D gene uncertain. This CDR3 is 13 amino acids long. V was pared by 5 bases and J by 3 bases, with 5 bases between. CDR1 is LNHDA, CDR2 SQIVND, per germline (reference sequence). Here the CDR3 DNA reads TGTGCCAGTAGTTCTGTTGGGGCCAACGTCCTGACTTTC. Residues: CASSSVGANVLTF. Filled out from reference TRBV19 and TRBJ2-6, the complete variable domain reads DGGITQSPKYLFRKEGQNVTLSCEQNLNHDAMYWYRQDPGQGLRLIYYSQIVNDFQKGDIAEGYSVSREKKESFPLTVTSAQKNPTAFYLCASSSVGANVLTFGAGSRLTVL.

J is TRBJ1-3 and V is TRBV6-5; tentatively, D is TRBD1 (6 bases). Germline V CDR1 and CDR2: MNHEY, SVGAGI. V lost 4 bases and J 0 bases, leaving 13 bases between the germline ends. The CDR3 runs 16 residues. The CDR3 loop is CASSFRQALSGNTIYF. Here the CDR3 DNA reads TGTGCCAGCAGTTTTAGACAGGCGCTCTCTGGAAACACCATATATTTT.

This rearrangement joins TRBV27 to TRBJ1-4, with 9 bases aligning to TRBD1. The junction had 9 bases not matched to a gene; V was cut back by 5 bases and J by 8 bases. The CDR3 loop spans 15 amino acids. Germline V gene sequence: CDR1 MNHEY, CDR2 SMNVEV (reference sequence). CDR3 protein: CASSAHRGLGEKLFF. CDR3 nucleotide sequence: TGTGCCAGCAGTGCACACAGGGGGCTCGGAGAAAAACTGTTTTTT.

This clone was picked up one time. The chain joins TRBV7-2 to TRBJ2-5; D may be TRBD1 (5 bases). The CDR3 totals 14 residues. The germline V and J ends were trimmed by 7 bases and 7 bases, with 19 bases remaining between them. From germline, CDR1 is SGHTA and CDR2 FQGNSA. The CDR3 here is CASKIGQTQGTQYF. As DNA, the CDR3 is TGTGCCAGCAAAATAGGCCAAACCCAGGGGACCCAGTACTTC.

The rearrangement uses TRBV18 and TRBJ2-1; 7 bases map to TRBD2. The CDR3 is 15 residues long. CDR1 and CDR2 from the germline V gene are KGHSH and LQKENI. The V segment lost 3 bases and the J segment 5 bases; nucleotides outside the gene matches: 7. The CDR3 DNA reads TGTGCCAGCTCACCCCAAGCGGGGCCAAACAATGAGCAGTTCTTC. It is translated as CASSPQAGPNNEQFF.

The chain has TRBV11-1 and TRBJ2-1; TRBD1 matches at 7 bases. The CDR3 is made up of 13 amino acids. Germline V gene data show CDR1 as SGHAT and CDR2 as FQDESV (reference sequence). Germline trimming cut 6 bases from V and 4 bases from J; bases unmatched to any gene: 3. CDR3 sequence reads: CASSPGQYNEQFF. The CDR3 DNA follows: TGTGCCAGCAGTCCGGGACAGTACAATGAGCAGTTCTTC.

The sample holds one count of this clone. V usage is TRBV4-1 and J usage is TRBJ2-3; 10 bases are shared with TRBD2. V lost 0 bases to trimming and J lost 2 bases; unmatched junction nucleotides: 8. The CDR3 spans 18 residues. Looked up from germline, CDR1 is MGHRA and CDR2 is YSYEKL. The CDR3 region is CASSQEPRTSGDTDTQYF. In nucleotides, the CDR3 is TGCGCCAGCAGCCAAGAGCCCCGGACTAGCGGAGACACAGATACGCAGTATTTT.

The table lists this clone with a count of one. V usage is TRBV10-1 and J usage is TRBJ2-3; no reliable D call. V lost 8 bases to trimming and J lost 2 bases, with 11 bases between them. This CDR3 has 13 amino acids. Germline loops: CDR1 WNHNN, CDR2 SYGVQD (reference sequence). This CDR3 reads CASGTGSTDTQYF. DNA for the CDR3: TGCGCCAGCGGAACCGGGTCCACAGATACGCAGTATTTT.

The rearrangement uses TRBV7-2 and TRBJ2-3; TRBD2 aligns across 8 bases. V shed 5 bases, J shed 1 base, and the junction held 14 bases outside the gene matches. CDR1 and CDR2 (germline): SGHTA, FQGNSA. The CDR3 spans 18 residues. CDR3 bases: TGTGCCAGCAGCCCGCCGCGTAGGGCTAGCGGGCGCACAGATACGCAGTATTTT. This translates into CASSPPRRASGRTDTQYF.

The chain combines TRBV19 with TRBJ1-4; D is uncertain. Per the germline V gene, CDR1 is LNHDA and CDR2 is SQIVND (reference sequence). V lost 5 bases and J 4 bases, leaving 5 bases between the germline ends. The CDR3 runs to 12 residues. CDR3 bases: TGTGCCAGTAGTGAGGGTAATGAAAAACTGTTTTTT. Its translation is CASSEGNEKLFF.

The chain links TRBV5-1 to TRBJ2-1; 7 bases align to TRBD2. V gave up 4 bases and J gave up 2 bases; unmatched junction bases: 3. The CDR3 runs 14 residues. The germline V gene encodes CDR1 SGHRS and CDR2 YFSETQ. CDR3: CASSPGGAYNEQFF. CDR3 bases: TGCGCCAGCAGCCCGGGAGGAGCCTACAATGAGCAGTTCTTC. Looking up the rest from reference TRBV5-1 and TRBJ2-1 gives the full variable domain: KAGVTQTPRYLIKTRGQQVTLSCSPISGHRSVSWYQQTPGQGLQFLFEYFSETQRNKGNFPGRFSGRQFSNSRSEMNVSTLELGDSALYLCASSPGGAYNEQFFGPGTRLTVL.

This rearrangement joins TRBV7-3 to TRBJ2-1; D call uncertain. This CDR3 comprises 12 residues. CDR1 and CDR2 from the germline V gene are SGHTA and FQGTGA. Trimming stripped 2 bases from V and 8 bases from J, with 7 bases between. DNA for the CDR3: TGTGCCAGCAGCTTAGGAGAGGATGAGCAGTTCTTC. Residues: CASSLGEDEQFF.

The chain is built from TRBV2 and TRBJ1-5; the D gene is possibly TRBD1 (5 bases). The V gene lost 7 bases and the J gene lost 2 bases, with 9 bases spanning the gap. Germline CDR1 and CDR2: SNHLY and FYNNEI. CDR3 size: 13 residues. The CDR3 is CASTPGGNQPQHF. In DNA form, the CDR3 reads TGTGCCAGCACCCCGGGGGGCAATCAGCCCCAGCATTTT.

The gene calls are TRBV5-6 and TRBJ1-1; weak D call: TRBD1 (6 bases). Germline CDR1 is SGHDT and CDR2 is YYEEEE. The CDR3 consists of 15 residues. The V and J ends lost 3 bases and 1 base respectively, with 13 bases between them. The CDR3 reads CASSSTGTGNTEAFF. The CDR3 DNA reads as TGTGCCAGCAGCTCGACAGGAACTGGGAACACTGAAGCTTTCTTT.

The V and J genes are TRBV4-1 and TRBJ2-7, with 7 nucleotides matching TRBD2. Germline CDR1 is MGHRA and CDR2 is YSYEKL. The J segment lost 2 bases and the V segment lost 1 base, leaving 5 bases of the junction unmatched. The CDR3 runs to 15 residues. DNA of the CDR3: TGCGCCAGCAGCCAAGGCAACGGGAGGACCTACGAGCAGTACTTC. Residues: CASSQGNGRTYEQYF.

This clone was seen only once. The junction does not match germline at one end; this may be a read error. V gene TRBV7-3 combines with J gene TRBJ2-4; maybe TRBD1 (6 bases). Germline V lookup: CDR1 SGHTA, CDR2 FQGTGA. The CDR3 runs to 13 residues. CDR3 protein: CVSSLGKGDIQYF. CDR3 bases: TGTGTCAGCAGCTTAGGGAAGGGGGACATTCAGTACTTC.

The rearrangement joins TRBV5-4 to TRBJ2-2; D is perhaps TRBD2 (6 bases). The CDR3 sequence is 16 residues long. Trimming removed 0 bases at V and 6 bases at J, with 15 bases between. The germline gives CDR1 SGHNT, CDR2 YYREEE (reference sequence). The CDR3: CASSLARGLGAGELFF. The CDR3 coding sequence is TGTGCCAGCAGCTTGGCGAGGGGACTCGGGGCCGGGGAGCTGTTTTTT.

This clone was detected once. This rearrangement joins TRBV28 to TRBJ1-4; 7 bases are a match to TRBD1. The CDR3 extends over 15 amino acids. Trimming at V came to 5 bases and at J to 8 bases, leaving 11 bases not matched to a gene. The germline gives CDR1 MDHEN, CDR2 SYDVKM. The CDR3 sequence is CASSGTGQPWEKLFF. In DNA form, the CDR3 reads TGTGCCAGCAGTGGGACGGGACAGCCCTGGGAAAAACTGTTTTTT.

There are a few counts of this clone. The rearrangement uses TRBV11-2 and TRBJ2-7; 7 nucleotides agree with TRBD2. The CDR3 sequence is 15 residues long. The J segment lost 6 bases and the V segment lost 1 base, leaving 9 bases of the junction unmatched. Germline CDR1 is SGHAT and CDR2 is FQNNGV. The CDR3 nucleotides read TGTGCCAGCAGCTTAGGGAACTCTGGGAGGGGCGAGCAGTACTTC. As protein: CASSLGNSGRGEQYF.

The chain carries TRBV7-3 and TRBJ2-3; D perhaps matches TRBD2 (7 bases). The CDR3 is 16 residues long. Trimming took 5 bases from V and 4 from J, leaving 19 bases between them. Germline lookup yields CDR1 SGHTA and CDR2 FQGTGA. The CDR3 is CASSPSGGGGPDTQYF. The DNA of the CDR3 is TGTGCCAGCAGCCCCTCAGGAGGGGGGGGGCCAGATACGCAGTATTTT.